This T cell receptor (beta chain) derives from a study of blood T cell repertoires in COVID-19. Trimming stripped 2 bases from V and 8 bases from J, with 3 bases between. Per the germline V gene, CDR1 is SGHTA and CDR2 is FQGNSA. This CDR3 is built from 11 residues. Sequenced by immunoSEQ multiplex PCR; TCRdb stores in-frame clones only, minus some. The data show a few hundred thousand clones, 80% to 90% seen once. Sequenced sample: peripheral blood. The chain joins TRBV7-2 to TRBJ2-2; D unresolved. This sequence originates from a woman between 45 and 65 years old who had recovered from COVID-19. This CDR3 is CASSLLGELFF. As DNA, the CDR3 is TGTGCCAGCAGCTTATTAGGGGAGCTGTTTTTT.